These 17 T cell receptor beta chains came from one sample sequenced in a study of regulatory dendritic cells for organ transplantation. The assay was immunoSEQ multiplex PCR, and TCRdb's table has in-frame clones only and misses some. The data hold roughly 5,700 clones, with about 64% observed a single time. Sequenced: memory CD8+ T cells from blood. Subset in this sample: CD45RO+ memory T cells. The receptor source for this set is a human donor in good health.

The chain's CDR3 is CASSFGQGYEQYF. In DNA, the CDR3 is TGTGCCAGCAGTTTTGGGCAGGGCTACGAGCAGTACTTC. The chain recombines TRBV27 with TRBJ2-7, with D possibly TRBD1 on 5 matching bases. CDR1 MNHEY and CDR2 SMNVEV come from the germline V gene (reference sequence). The V end was cut by 3 bases, the J end by 3 bases, with 9 bases between. CDR3 length: 13 amino acids.

This chain joins TRBV4-1 and TRBJ1-1, with TRBD1 identical over 7 bases. The CDR3 has 16 amino acids. Per the germline V gene, CDR1 is MGHRA and CDR2 is YSYEKL. V was clipped by 5 bases and J by 0 bases; unmatched bases: 9. The CDR3: CASSAQTGPLNTEAFF. DNA of the CDR3: TGCGCCAGCAGCGCCCAGACAGGGCCCCTGAACACTGAAGCTTTCTTT.

This clone came up once. V and J are TRBV7-6 and TRBJ2-3; 8 nucleotides match TRBD1. V shed 6 bases and J 3 bases; nucleotides not matched to a gene: 2. Germline V gene sequence: CDR1 SGHVS, CDR2 FNYEAQ. The CDR3 runs 13 residues. Written as DNA, the CDR3 is TGTGCCAGCAGACGACAGGGGACAGATACGCAGTATTTT. It specifies CASRRQGTDTQYF.

This clone was found a few times. The chain recombines TRBV6-6 with TRBJ2-4; D not resolved. Germline loops: CDR1 MNHNY, CDR2 SVGAGI (reference sequence). V was clipped by 6 bases and J by 7 bases, with 10 bases between them. The CDR3 has 12 residues. The CDR3 region has the DNA TGTGCCAGCAGCCGACCCAGGAACATTCAGTACTTC. Its translation: CASSRPRNIQYF.

This clone has only one observation. J is TRBJ2-7 and V is TRBV2; a possible D gene is TRBD2 (5 bases). V lost 3 bases and J lost 6, with 9 bases in between. CDR1 SNHLY and CDR2 FYNNEI come from the germline V gene. The CDR3 contains 12 residues. CDR3 loop: CASSDEGIEQYF. In DNA, the CDR3 is TGTGCCAGCAGTGATGAGGGTATCGAGCAGTACTTC.

The chain uses TRBV7-8 and TRBJ2-1, with 9 bases that match TRBD2. Germline CDR1 is SGHVS and CDR2 is FQNEAQ. The CDR3 has 11 amino acids. V was pared by 4 bases and J by 14 bases, with 3 bases of the junction left unmatched. The CDR3 region has the DNA TGTGCCAGCAGCTCGGGACTAGCTGAGTTCTTC. Amino acids: CASSSGLAEFF.

This clone was detected once. The chain joins TRBV6-5 to TRBJ2-5; 12 bases align to TRBD2. Germline loops: CDR1 MNHEY, CDR2 SVGAGI. This CDR3 region has 15 residues. The J segment lost 1 base and the V segment lost 8 bases, leaving 5 bases of the junction unmatched. The CDR3 nucleotides are TGTGCCAGCGATTCTAGCGGGGGGGCCCAAGAGACCCAGTACTTC. It is translated as CASDSSGGAQETQYF.

This clone was counted only a few times. V and J are TRBV6-6 and TRBJ2-1; TRBD1 matches 8 bases. V was clipped by 6 bases and J by 6 bases; unmatched bases: 13. Germline-derived CDR1 and CDR2 are MNHNY and SVGAGI (reference sequence). This CDR3 is 16 amino acids long. The CDR3, as DNA: TGTGCCAGCAGCCCCCCCCAGCAGGGGGCAGGCAATGAGCAGTTCTTC. Amino acid sequence: CASSPPQQGAGNEQFF.

As concerns this clone: At one of its ends the junction is not consistent with the germline gene, which may arise from a read error. The chain links TRBV5-4 to TRBJ2-5; TRBD1 agrees at 7 bases. The CDR3 extends over 15 amino acids. From germline, CDR1 is SGHNT and CDR2 YYREEE (reference sequence). The CDR3 reads CASSQEDRVRETQYF. DNA for the CDR3: TGCGCCAGCAGCCAAGAAGACAGGGTGAGGGAGACCCAGTACTTC.

The V and J genes are TRBV6-5 and TRBJ1-1; no reliable D call. The V end lost 5 bases, the J end lost 11 bases, and 18 bases lay between the germline ends. Germline V gene data show CDR1 as MNHEY and CDR2 as SVGAGI. The CDR3 spans 13 residues. This CDR3 is CASSPASRRGAFF. CDR3 DNA sequence: TGTGCCAGCAGTCCAGCCTCCCGACGCGGGGCTTTCTTT.

This clone appeared once. V usage is TRBV11-2 and J usage is TRBJ2-1; 14 bases agree with TRBD2. The CDR3 length is 17 residues. V was pared by 1 base and J by 4 bases, with 3 bases of the junction left unmatched. Germline V gene sequence: CDR1 SGHAT, CDR2 FQNNGV. The CDR3 DNA reads TGTGCCAGCAGCTTAGGCGGACTAGCGGGGGGTTACAATGAGCAGTTCTTC. Translation gives CASSLGGLAGGYNEQFF. The full variable domain, its missing parts supplied by reference TRBV11-2 and TRBJ2-1, is EAGVAQSPRYKIIEKRQSVAFWCNPISGHATLYWYQQILGQGPKLLIQFQNNGVVDDSQLPKDRFSAERLKGVDSTLKIQPAKLEDSAVYLCASSLGGLAGGYNEQFFGPGTRLTVL.

V and J are TRBV7-2 and TRBJ2-1, with D maybe TRBD2 (6 bases). Germline loops: CDR1 SGHTA, CDR2 FQGNSA. V lost 5 bases to trimming and J lost 2 bases, with 13 bases between them. The CDR3 loop spans 15 amino acids. The CDR3 nucleotides are TGTGCCAGCAGCATCGAGGCGGGGACCTACAATGAGCAGTTCTTC. Encoded protein: CASSIEAGTYNEQFF.

This clone has only a few counts. The rearrangement links TRBV29-1 to TRBJ1-2; 7 positions agree with TRBD1. After removal of 0 bases from V and 4 bases from J, the junction contained 5 bases not matched to a gene. Germline V gene sequence: CDR1 SQVTM, CDR2 ANQGSEA. The CDR3 consists of 14 residues. CDR3 sequence reads: CSVEEPGQIYGYTF. In DNA, the CDR3 is TGCAGCGTTGAAGAACCGGGACAGATCTATGGCTACACCTTC. Full variable domain (missing parts from reference TRBV29-1 and TRBJ1-2): SAVISQKPSRDICQRGTSLTIQCQVDSQVTMMFWYRQQPGQSLTLIATANQGSEATYESGFVIDKFPISRPNLTFSTLTVSNMSPEDSSIYLCSVEEPGQIYGYTFGSGTRLTVV.

V is TRBV7-2 and J is TRBJ1-2; the D is unclear. The CDR3 sequence is 13 residues long. Germline V CDR1 and CDR2: SGHTA, FQGNSA. V lost 5 bases, J lost 2 bases, and 9 bases lay in between. The CDR3 sequence is CASSPLENYGYTF. The CDR3 coding sequence is TGTGCCAGCAGCCCGCTTGAGAACTATGGCTACACCTTC. The complete variable domain, with remaining parts taken from reference TRBV7-2 and TRBJ1-2, reads GAGVSQSPSNKVTEKGKDVELRCDPISGHTALYWYRQSLGQGLEFLIYFQGNSAPDKSGLPSDRFSAERTGGSVSTLTIQRTQQEDSAVYLCASSPLENYGYTFGSGTRLTVV.

The chain joins TRBV7-7 to TRBJ2-5; D unresolved. Germline V gene lookup returns CDR1 SSHAT and CDR2 FNYEAQ (reference sequence). This CDR3 spans 14 amino acids. CDR3 sequence (DNA): TGTGCTACCTTCCTCCGGGTCCTCCACGAGACCCAGTACTTC. As protein: CATFLRVLHETQYF. The variable domain in full, completed from reference TRBV7-7 and TRBJ2-5, reads GAGVSQSPRYKVTKRGQDVTLRCDPISSHATLYWYQQALGQGPEFLTYFNYEAQPDKSGLPSDRFSAERPEGSISTLTIQRTEQRDSAMYRCATFLRVLHETQYFGPGTRLLVL.

The sample holds a few counts of this clone. V gene TRBV7-9 combines with J gene TRBJ1-1, with 7 positions matching TRBD1. There are 14 residues in the CDR3. J was trimmed by 1 base and V by 5 bases; bases with no gene match: 4. Germline V gene sequence: CDR1 SEHNR, CDR2 FQNEAQ (reference sequence). For the CDR3, the DNA is TGTGCCAGCAGCCCCCAGGGGGGGAACACTGAAGCTTTCTTT. It specifies CASSPQGGNTEAFF.

Written as DNA, the CDR3 is TGTGCCAGCAGCGCCGGGGGGGGCAGCTCCTACAATGAGCAGTTCTTC. Translating gives CASSAGGGSSYNEQFF. The chain combines TRBV9 with TRBJ2-1, with TRBD2 matching 8 bases. This CDR3 contains 16 residues. Germline CDR1 and CDR2: SGDLS and YYNGEE. J was trimmed by 0 bases and V by 3 bases; bases with no gene match: 5.